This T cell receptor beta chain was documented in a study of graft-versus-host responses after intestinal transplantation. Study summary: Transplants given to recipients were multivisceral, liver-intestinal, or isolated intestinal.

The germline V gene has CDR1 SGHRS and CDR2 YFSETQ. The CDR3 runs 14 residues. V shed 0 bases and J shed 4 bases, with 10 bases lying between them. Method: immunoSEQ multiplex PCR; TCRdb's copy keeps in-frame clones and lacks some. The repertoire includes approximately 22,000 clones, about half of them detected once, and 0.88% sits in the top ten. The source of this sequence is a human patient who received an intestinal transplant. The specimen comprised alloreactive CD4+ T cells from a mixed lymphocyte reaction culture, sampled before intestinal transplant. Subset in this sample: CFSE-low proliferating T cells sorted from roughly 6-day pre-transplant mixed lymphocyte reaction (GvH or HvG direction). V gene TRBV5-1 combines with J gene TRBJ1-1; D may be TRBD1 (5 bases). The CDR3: CASSLVGLGTEAFF. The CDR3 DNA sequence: TGCGCCAGCAGCTTGGTGGGGCTGGGCACTGAAGCTTTCTTT.